These 22 T cell receptor beta chains originate from one sample sequenced in a study of T cell repertoires in cytomegalovirus infection. TCRdb reprocessed the reads with MiXCR, giving one entry per CDR3 protein. Of approximately 240,000 distinct CDR3 sequences in the sample, about 12% were seen once. Sequencing was done on a sample of PBMCs. All receptors derive from a human donor in good health (CMV status not recorded). Some clones in this sample may be carry-over from other donors' samples.

This clonotype was seen more than once but under ten times. The genes are TRBV11-3 and TRBJ2-5; D call uncertain. The CDR3 covers 14 residues. Deletions cut 5 bases from V and 5 bases from J, with 15 bases between. Germline V gives CDR1 SGHNT, CDR2 YENEEA. The CDR3, as DNA: TGTGCCAGCAGCATATGGACCTCGGCGGAGACCCAGTACTTC. Its translation: CASSIWTSAETQYF.

V and J are TRBV28 and TRBJ2-7, with TRBD1 identical over 9 bases. The V and J ends lost 8 bases and 5 bases, in that order; junction bases with no gene match: 4. The CDR3 spans 12 residues. The germline V gene has CDR1 MDHEN and CDR2 SYDVKM. The CDR3 DNA reads as TGTGCCAGCCTGGGACAGGGCCACGAGCAGTACTTC. This sequence encodes CASLGQGHEQYF.

The chain uses TRBV19 and TRBJ2-5, with a possible D match to TRBD1 (8 bases). Germline V CDR1 and CDR2: LNHDA, SQIVND (reference sequence). The V and J ends lost 5 bases and 4 bases respectively, with 17 bases between them. The CDR3 contains 15 residues. CDR3 coding DNA: TGTGCCAGTAGTGTTAACAGGGGGGGGGGAGAGACCCAGTACTTC. Protein: CASSVNRGGGETQYF.

In this sample, this clonotype turned up many times. This rearrangement joins TRBV7-2 to TRBJ1-2, with 9 bases identical to TRBD1. Per germline, CDR1 SGHTA and CDR2 FQGNSA. Trimming took 5 bases from V and 4 from J; bases not matched to a gene: 5. This CDR3 is 14 amino acids long. CDR3 loop: CASSVDRGIYGYTF. CDR3 coding DNA: TGTGCCAGCAGCGTGGACAGGGGAATCTATGGCTACACCTTC.

This clonotype was counted many times. The chain links TRBV7-2 to TRBJ1-4, with D possibly TRBD1 on 6 matching bases. With 6 bases removed from V and 4 bases from J, the gap between germline ends came to 12 bases. Germline lookup yields CDR1 SGHTA and CDR2 FQGNSA. There are 14 residues in the CDR3. The CDR3 DNA reads TGTGCCAGCAGTCCGGACAGTTTTAATGAAAAACTGTTTTTT. Translated: CASSPDSFNEKLFF.

The chain couples TRBV29-1 to TRBJ1-2; 7 positions agree with TRBD1. There are 14 residues in the CDR3. Germline assignment: CDR1 SQVTM and CDR2 ANQGSEA. V dropped 8 bases and J dropped 4; count of bases not matched to a gene: 13. CDR3 sequence (DNA): TGCAGCACCAACCGGGACAGAGGGGGCTATGGCTACACCTTC. This codes for CSTNRDRGGYGYTF.

In this sample, this clonotype turned up a few times. The chain recombines TRBV20-1 with TRBJ2-1, with D unresolved. Looked up from germline, CDR1 is DFQATT and CDR2 is SNEGSKA (reference sequence). V lost 3 bases to trimming and J lost 6 bases, with 12 bases between them. The CDR3 spans 13 residues. CDR3 in amino acids: CSASTAPGNEQFF. In DNA form, the CDR3 reads TGCAGTGCTAGTACGGCGCCAGGCAATGAGCAGTTCTTC.

About this clonotype: An end of the junction does not agree with germline; a read error may underlie this. This chain connects TRBV6-8 to TRBJ1-2, with 9 bases that match TRBD1. This CDR3 has 15 amino acids. The V gene's germline CDR1 is MNHGY and CDR2 SAAAGT. CDR3 in amino acids: CATSYSPDRGYGYTF. The CDR3, as DNA: TGTGCCACCAGTTACTCACCGGACAGGGGCTATGGCTACACCTTC.

The gene calls are TRBV19 and TRBJ2-2, with unresolved D. CDR1 and CDR2 from the germline V gene are LNHDA and SQIVND (reference sequence). CDR3 length: 15 amino acids. Trimming shortened V by 1 base and J by 6 bases, and 12 bases separated the two germline ends. DNA of the CDR3: TGTGCCAGTAGTATAGCAGGACGGTACGCCGGGGAGCTGTTTTTT. Translation gives CASSIAGRYAGELFF.

In the case of this clonotype: It may be a read error: a sequence one base away is much more abundant. The chain joins TRBV7-2 to TRBJ2-7; no reliable D call. Germline CDR1 is SGHTA and CDR2 is FQGNSA. The CDR3 consists of 14 residues. V lost 2 bases and J lost 0, with 8 bases in between. This chain's CDR3 is CASSLNPISYEQYF. The CDR3 DNA follows: TGTGCCAGCAGCTTAAACCCGATCTCCTACGAGCAGTACTTC.

This clonotype came up many times. V and J are TRBV6-2 or TRBV6-3 and TRBJ2-1, with TRBD2 identical over 9 bases. Germline V lookup: CDR1 MNHEY, CDR2 SVGEGT. V was pared by 4 bases and J by 6 bases, with 4 bases of the junction left unmatched. The CDR3 totals 14 residues. CDR3 nucleotides: TGTGCCAGCAGTTCGCGGGAGGGCAGCAATGAGCAGTTCTTC. Translation: CASSSREGSNEQFF.

A few counts support this clonotype. This rearrangement joins TRBV28 to TRBJ2-2; D is undetermined. The V end was cut by 7 bases, the J end by 0 bases, with 15 bases between. Germline V gene lookup returns CDR1 MDHEN and CDR2 SYDVKM. The CDR3 totals 16 residues. The CDR3 loop reads CASTRRHSSNTGELFF. In DNA, the CDR3 is TGTGCCAGCACCCGTAGGCACAGTTCGAACACCGGGGAGCTGTTTTTT.

This clonotype has ten or more counts. The rearrangement links TRBV6-2 or TRBV6-3 to TRBJ2-4; TRBD2 matches 11 bases. The CDR3 contains 14 residues. The germline V gene has CDR1 MNHEY and CDR2 SVGEGT. V was pared by 8 bases and J by 5 bases, with 5 bases of the junction left unmatched. The CDR3 coding sequence is TGTGCCAGCGCCGGGGGACTAGCGGAAAACATTCAGTACTTC. This translates into CASAGGLAENIQYF.

The genes are TRBV27 and TRBJ1-1; tentatively, D is TRBD1 (5 bases). The CDR3 covers 13 residues. CDR1 is MNHEY, CDR2 SMNVEV, per germline (reference sequence). V was pared by 6 bases and J by 6 bases, with 14 bases between. The CDR3 nucleotides read TGTGCCAGCAGGCCCGCAGGGTCAGCTGAAGCTTTCTTT. Protein product: CASRPAGSAEAFF.

This clonotype was seen a handful of times. The chain couples TRBV3-1 to TRBJ1-1; TRBD1 agrees at 8 bases. This CDR3 spans 16 amino acids. After removal of 3 bases from V and 4 bases from J, the junction contained 10 bases not matched to a gene. CDR1 and CDR2 (germline): LGHDT, YNNKEL (reference sequence). CDR3 sequence reads: CASSQAGTGSSTEAFF. The CDR3 DNA follows: TGTGCCAGCAGCCAGGCCGGGACAGGATCGAGCACTGAAGCTTTCTTT. The variable domain in full, completed from reference TRBV3-1 and TRBJ1-1, reads DTAVSQTPKYLVTQMGNDKSIKCEQNLGHDTMYWYKQDSKKFLKIMFSYNNKELIINETVPNRFSPKSPDKAHLNLHINSLELGDSAVYFCASSQAGTGSSTEAFFGQGTRLTVV.

The chain couples TRBV20-1 to TRBJ2-5; 8 bases fit TRBD1. This CDR3 is 15 amino acids long. Looked up from germline, CDR1 is DFQATT and CDR2 is SNEGSKA (reference sequence). V was clipped by 0 bases and J by 7 bases; unmatched bases: 10. The CDR3 bases are TGCAGTGCTAGAGACTCGGGACAGGACGGCGGGACCCAGTACTTC. Protein: CSARDSGQDGGTQYF.

This clonotype was seen ten or more times. The chain links TRBV12-3 or TRBV12-4 to TRBJ2-3; a possible D gene is TRBD2 (6 bases). V was trimmed by 3 bases and J by 12 bases, leaving 10 bases between them. There are 11 residues in the CDR3. Here the CDR3 reads CASSFAGKQYF. Written as DNA, the CDR3 is TGTGCCAGCAGTTTTGCGGGAAAACAGTATTTT.

Many counts were recorded for this clonotype. The chain couples TRBV29-1 to TRBJ2-6; weak D call: TRBD1 (6 bases). Trimming shortened V by 0 bases and J by 0 bases, and 15 bases separated the two germline ends. Looked up from germline, CDR1 is SQVTM and CDR2 is ANQGSEA. The CDR3 runs to 18 residues. In nucleotides, the CDR3 is TGCAGCGTTGAAGATCGGCAGGGGACGTACTCTGGGGCCAACGTCCTGACTTTC. It yields the protein CSVEDRQGTYSGANVLTF.

This clonotype appeared many times. This chain uses TRBV7-2 with TRBJ2-1; D uncertain. The CDR3 has 12 amino acids. With 0 bases removed from V and 10 bases from J, the gap between germline ends came to 7 bases. Germline V gene lookup returns CDR1 SGHTA and CDR2 FQGNSA. The CDR3 spells CASSLALGEQFF. CDR3 coding DNA: TGTGCCAGCAGCTTAGCGCTAGGGGAGCAGTTCTTC.

This clonotype was seen repeatedly, ten times or more. The chain links TRBV7-2 to TRBJ1-5, with a possible D match to TRBD1 (6 bases). Germline loops: CDR1 SGHTA, CDR2 FQGNSA. Trimming took off 3 bases at V and 1 base at J, with 7 bases between the two ends. The CDR3 is made up of 14 amino acids. The CDR3 nucleotides read TGTGCCAGCAGCTTGGGGACAAGCAATCAGCCCCAGCATTTT. Its translation is CASSLGTSNQPQHF.

CDR3: CASSGLETQYF. The CDR3 bases are TGTGCCAGCAGTGGGCTAGAGACCCAGTACTTC. V gene TRBV25-1 combines with J gene TRBJ2-5; D is unresolved. The germline V and J ends were trimmed by 4 bases and 4 bases, with 4 bases remaining between them. CDR3 length: 11 amino acids. Germline lookup yields CDR1 MGHDK and CDR2 SYGVNS.

There are a few counts of this clonotype. The chain has TRBV20-1 and TRBJ2-4; D is ambiguous. This CDR3 region has 14 residues. V was shortened by 3 bases and J by 0 bases, with 9 bases between the two germline ends. Germline CDR1 is DFQATT and CDR2 is SNEGSKA (reference sequence). The DNA of the CDR3 is TGCAGTGCTAGTGCGTCTCTAGCCAAAAACATTCAGTACTTC. Its protein product is CSASASLAKNIQYF.